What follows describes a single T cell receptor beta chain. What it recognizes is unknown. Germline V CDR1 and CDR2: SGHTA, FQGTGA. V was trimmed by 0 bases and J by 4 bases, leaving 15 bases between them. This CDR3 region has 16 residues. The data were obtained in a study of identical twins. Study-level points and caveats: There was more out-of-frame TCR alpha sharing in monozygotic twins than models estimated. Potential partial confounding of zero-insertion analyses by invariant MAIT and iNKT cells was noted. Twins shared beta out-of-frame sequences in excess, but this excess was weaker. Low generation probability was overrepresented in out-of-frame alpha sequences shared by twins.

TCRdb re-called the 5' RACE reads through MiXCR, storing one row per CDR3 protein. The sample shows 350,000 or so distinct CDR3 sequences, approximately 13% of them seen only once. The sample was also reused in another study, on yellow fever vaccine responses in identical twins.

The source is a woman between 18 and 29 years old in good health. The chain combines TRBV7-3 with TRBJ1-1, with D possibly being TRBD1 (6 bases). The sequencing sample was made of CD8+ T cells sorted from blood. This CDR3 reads CASSLTLGGLGTEAFF. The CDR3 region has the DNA TGTGCCAGCAGCTTAACGTTGGGGGGCTTGGGCACTGAAGCTTTCTTT.